The 27 T cell receptor beta chains below were found in one sample sequenced in a study of long-term antiretroviral therapy in people with HIV. Researchers report immunoSEQ v3.0 was run at survey level. The method was immunoSEQ multiplex PCR; TCRdb's version includes in-frame clones alone and lacks a portion of them. The sample yields some 35,000 clones, over 90% seen once. This specimen was unsorted PBMCs, taken 4.1 years after starting antiretroviral therapy. These TCRs come from a woman in her forties or fifties with HIV.

The chain is built from TRBV5-1 and TRBJ1-5; 7 nucleotides agree with TRBD1. V shed 4 bases, J shed 5 bases, and the junction held 6 bases outside the gene matches. CDR1 is SGHRS and CDR2 is YFSETQ in the germline V gene. The CDR3 has 14 residues. CDR3 sequence reads: CASSPGQRDQPQHF. Here the CDR3 DNA reads TGCGCCAGCAGCCCGGGACAGCGAGATCAGCCCCAGCATTTT.

This sequence joins TRBV6-5 and TRBJ2-7; D may be TRBD1 (6 bases). CDR3 size: 12 residues. Germline loops: CDR1 MNHEY, CDR2 SVGAGI. V was cut by 8 bases and J by 3 bases, with 11 bases left in between. CDR3 region: CASGTGLYEQYF. CDR3 DNA: TGTGCCAGCGGCACAGGGCTCTACGAGCAGTACTTC.

This clone was seen a single time. The chain has TRBV30 and TRBJ1-3, with D possibly matching TRBD1 (5 bases). From germline, CDR1 is GTSNPN and CDR2 SVGIG (reference sequence). There are 12 residues in the CDR3. V lost 0 bases, J lost 8 bases, and 8 bases lay in between. The CDR3 loop reads CAWSVGTDTIYF. The CDR3 DNA reads as TGTGCCTGGAGTGTAGGGACGGACACCATATATTTT.

The V and J genes are TRBV7-2 and TRBJ1-3; unclear D gene. Per germline, CDR1 SGHTA and CDR2 FQGNSA. Between the trimmed V and J ends, which lost 3 bases and 4 bases, there was a span of 4 bases. This CDR3 has 12 residues. CDR3 region: CASSFPGNTIYF. The CDR3 region has the DNA TGTGCCAGCAGCTTTCCCGGAAACACCATATATTTT.

The rearrangement links TRBV5-6 to TRBJ2-4; 8 bases are a match to TRBD2. Trimming cost V 4 bases and J 8 bases; bases outside gene matches: 8. CDR3 length: 14 residues. Germline V gene lookup returns CDR1 SGHDT and CDR2 YYEEEE. The CDR3 sequence is CASSPGGGQDIQYF. CDR3 nucleotide sequence: TGTGCCAGCAGCCCTGGCGGGGGGCAGGACATTCAGTACTTC. Filled out from reference TRBV5-6 and TRBJ2-4, the complete variable domain reads DAGVTQSPTHLIKTRGQQVTLRCSPKSGHDTVSWYQQALGQGPQFIFQYYEEEERQRGNFPDRFSGHQFPNYSSELNVNALLLGDSALYLCASSPGGGQDIQYFGAGTRLSVL.

The V call is TRBV25-1, the J call TRBJ2-7, with D perhaps being TRBD1 or TRBD2 (5 bases each). V lost 8 bases, J lost 4 bases, and 9 bases lay in between. The CDR3 is made up of 11 amino acids. Germline V gives CDR1 MGHDK, CDR2 SYGVNS. CDR3 region: CASSGGYEQYF. The CDR3 DNA is TGTGCCAGCTCTGGGGGTTACGAGCAGTACTTC.

The chain combines TRBV7-3 with TRBJ2-1, with 8 nucleotides matching TRBD2. Germline V lookup: CDR1 SGHTA, CDR2 FQGTGA. CDR3 length: 15 residues. The V segment lost 2 bases and the J segment 3 bases; nucleotides outside the gene matches: 3. CDR3: CASSLQRGYYNEQFF. The DNA for the CDR3 is TGTGCCAGCAGCTTACAGCGGGGGTACTACAATGAGCAGTTCTTC.

The CDR3 region has the DNA TGTGCCAGCTCAAGGGCCAGGGTGGGAGGCTACACCTTC. Translating gives CASSRARVGGYTF. This rearrangement joins TRBV11-2 to TRBJ1-2, with a possible D match to TRBD1 (5 bases). Per germline, CDR1 SGHAT and CDR2 FQNNGV. The CDR3 contains 13 residues. V was clipped by 8 bases and J by 8 bases, with 18 bases between them.

The J gene is TRBJ2-5, the V gene TRBV7-2, with D perhaps TRBD2 (5 bases). V was pared by 5 bases and J by 1 base, with 17 bases between. CDR1 is SGHTA, CDR2 FQGNSA, per germline. This CDR3 comprises 16 residues. The CDR3 protein is CASSTAGSGVQETQYF. The CDR3 nucleotides are TGTGCCAGCAGCACGGCTGGATCCGGGGTCCAAGAGACCCAGTACTTC.

This clone was detected once. This chain links TRBV18 with TRBJ2-1; D is unresolved. The V end was cut by 6 bases, the J end by 1 base, with 13 bases between. Germline CDR1 is KGHSH and CDR2 is LQKENI. This CDR3 contains 15 residues. The CDR3 sequence is CASSAAVLSYNEQFF. CDR3 sequence (DNA): TGTGCCAGCTCCGCGGCAGTCCTATCCTACAATGAGCAGTTCTTC.

The gene calls are TRBV7-6 and TRBJ2-2; D not resolved. V was clipped by 0 bases and J by 3 bases, with 11 bases between them. Per the germline V gene, CDR1 is SGHVS and CDR2 is FNYEAQ. There are 16 residues in the CDR3. The CDR3: CASSLARRSDTGELFF. CDR3 DNA sequence: TGTGCCAGCAGCTTAGCTAGGCGAAGCGACACCGGGGAGCTGTTTTTT.

This chain connects TRBV11-3 to TRBJ2-7, with a possible D match to TRBD1 (7 bases). Germline loops: CDR1 SGHNT, CDR2 YENEEA. The CDR3 covers 13 residues. Trimming shortened V by 5 bases and J by 6 bases, and 14 bases separated the two germline ends. In DNA form, the CDR3 reads TGTGCCAGCAGCACCCGACAGGGAGGCGAGCAGTACTTC. Amino acid sequence: CASSTRQGGEQYF.

The V gene is TRBV7-9, the J gene TRBJ2-1; D is unresolved. Trimming shortened V by 1 base and J by 1 base, and 5 bases separated the two germline ends. From germline, CDR1 is SEHNR and CDR2 FQNEAQ (reference sequence). This CDR3 contains 14 residues. CDR3 DNA sequence: TGTGCCAGCAGCTTAGAGGTTTCCTACAATGAGCAGTTCTTC. This translates into CASSLEVSYNEQFF.

The chain couples TRBV12-5 to TRBJ1-1; D gene unclear. V was trimmed by 6 bases and J by 1 base, leaving 15 bases between them. This CDR3 contains 15 residues. Germline values: CDR1 LGHNT, CDR2 FRNRAP. Here the CDR3 reads CASGSTAGPNTEAFF. The CDR3 DNA follows: TGTGCTAGTGGCTCAACGGCGGGTCCGAACACTGAAGCTTTCTTT.

There are a few counts of this clone. The chain is built from TRBV27 and TRBJ1-4; the D gene is possibly TRBD1 (6 bases). Germline V gives CDR1 MNHEY, CDR2 SMNVEV (reference sequence). The CDR3 has 16 amino acids. Trimming removed 5 bases at V and 3 bases at J, with 16 bases between. The CDR3 coding sequence is TGTGCCAGCAGTAAAATACAGGGTGGGGCTAATGAAAAACTGTTTTTT. This sequence encodes CASSKIQGGANEKLFF.

This rearrangement joins TRBV6-6 to TRBJ1-2; D not certain. The CDR3 contains 14 residues. Germline lookup yields CDR1 MNHNY and CDR2 SVGAGI (reference sequence). V was clipped by 2 bases and J by 4 bases, with 11 bases between them. CDR3 nucleotides: TGTGCCAGCAGTTACGGGTCGTCGCCCTATGGCTACACCTTC. It yields the protein CASSYGSSPYGYTF.

This rearrangement joins TRBV7-9 to TRBJ1-5; the D gene is possibly TRBD1 (6 bases). The CDR3 contains 18 residues. With 1 base removed from V and 0 bases from J, the gap between germline ends came to 16 bases. The germline gives CDR1 SEHNR, CDR2 FQNEAQ (reference sequence). CDR3 nucleotides: TGTGCCAGCAGCTTAGACCCTCGGACAGTTTATAGCAATCAGCCCCAGCATTTT. Translated: CASSLDPRTVYSNQPQHF.

The rearrangement uses TRBV27 and TRBJ1-5, with D perhaps matching TRBD1 (5 bases). The CDR3 sequence is 17 residues long. Germline CDR1 is MNHEY and CDR2 is SMNVEV (reference sequence). Trimming took 0 bases from V and 7 from J, leaving 19 bases between them. CDR3 sequence (DNA): TGTGCCAGCAGTTTATCGTTCATGGGGCTACGCGCACAGCCCCAGCATTTT. This encodes CASSLSFMGLRAQPQHF.

The chain recombines TRBV5-4 with TRBJ2-3; D possibly uses TRBD1 or TRBD2 (6 bases each). Germline V lookup: CDR1 SGHNT, CDR2 YYREEE (reference sequence). The CDR3 has 15 amino acids. V lost 5 bases and J lost 1, with 14 bases in between. CDR3 bases: TGTGCCAGCAGGCGGTCGGGGGCCGGCACAGATACGCAGTATTTT. This translates into CASRRSGAGTDTQYF.

The V call is TRBV19, the J call TRBJ1-2; D unclear. Germline CDR1 and CDR2: LNHDA and SQIVND (reference sequence). Trimming cost V 8 bases and J 4 bases, with 14 bases left between them. The CDR3 sequence is 13 residues long. The CDR3 nucleotides read TGTGCCAGTCATAGCGGGCAGGCCTATGGCTACACCTTC. Translated: CASHSGQAYGYTF.

The chain carries TRBV19 and TRBJ1-2; D gene unclear. This CDR3 has 13 amino acids. In germline, CDR1 is LNHDA, CDR2 SQIVND (reference sequence). V lost 4 bases, J lost 3 bases, and 9 bases lay in between. CDR3 sequence: CASSTLGYYGYTF. The CDR3 DNA is TGTGCCAGTAGTACGCTGGGCTACTATGGCTACACCTTC. Using reference TRBV19 and TRBJ1-2 for the parts outside the CDR3, the full variable domain is DGGITQSPKYLFRKEGQNVTLSCEQNLNHDAMYWYRQDPGQGLRLIYYSQIVNDFQKGDIAEGYSVSREKKESFPLTVTSAQKNPTAFYLCASSTLGYYGYTFGSGTRLTVV.

V is TRBV19 and J is TRBJ1-6, with 7 bases that match TRBD1. CDR1 and CDR2 (germline): LNHDA, SQIVND (reference sequence). The CDR3 is 18 amino acids. V shed 0 bases and J 5 bases; nucleotides not matched to a gene: 10. The CDR3 region is CASSIEAPGTVNNSPLHF. The CDR3, as DNA: TGTGCCAGTAGTATAGAGGCCCCCGGGACAGTCAATAATTCACCCCTCCACTTT.

J is TRBJ2-6 and V is TRBV30, with a possible D match to TRBD2 (5 bases). The length of the CDR3 is 15 residues. The V end was cut by 2 bases, the J end by 3 bases, with 11 bases between. Germline V gene lookup returns CDR1 GTSNPN and CDR2 SVGIG (reference sequence). The CDR3 reads CAWSRTAGGANVLTF. In nucleotides, the CDR3 is TGTGCCTGGAGTCGGACCGCGGGTGGGGCCAACGTCCTGACTTTC. Looking up the rest from reference TRBV30 and TRBJ2-6 gives the full variable domain: SQTIHQWPATLVQPVGSPLSLECTVEGTSNPNLYWYRQAAGRGLQLLFYSVGIGQISSEVPQNLSASRPQDRQFILSSKKLLLSDSGFYLCAWSRTAGGANVLTFGAGSRLTVL.

In its sample, this clone was seen once. The chain recombines TRBV5-1 with TRBJ1-1; D uncertain. Trimming pared 7 bases from V and 1 base from J, leaving 26 bases between. Germline V gene data show CDR1 as SGHRS and CDR2 as YFSETQ. The CDR3 runs 18 residues. The CDR3, as DNA: TGCGCCAGCGCCCGGGAGAGGGTGTTAATGGGAAGGAACACTGAAGCTTTCTTT. Translated: CASARERVLMGRNTEAFF.

The V gene is TRBV7-2, the J gene TRBJ1-2; D is undetermined. The V end lost 1 base, the J end lost 7 bases, and 7 bases lay between the germline ends. CDR3 length: 12 residues. CDR1 is SGHTA and CDR2 is FQGNSA in the germline V gene. CDR3 in amino acids: CASSLDGFGYTF. CDR3 nucleotides: TGTGCCAGCAGCTTAGACGGGTTTGGCTACACCTTC.

This clone is a singleton in its sample. The CDR3 here is CASSLTAPSNTGELFF. CDR3 coding DNA: TGTGCCAGCAGCTTAACCGCTCCCTCGAACACCGGGGAGCTGTTTTTT. V is TRBV7-3 and J is TRBJ2-2; D not certain. The CDR3 has 16 residues. Deletions cut 0 bases from V and 0 bases from J, with 8 bases between. Per the germline V gene, CDR1 is SGHTA and CDR2 is FQGTGA.

The rearrangement joins TRBV9 to TRBJ2-7; D not certain. The CDR3 contains 16 residues. Trimming took off 1 base at V and 5 bases at J, with 19 bases between the two ends. Germline V lookup: CDR1 SGDLS, CDR2 YYNGEE. CDR3 amino acids: CASSVNPFPLTNEQYF. The DNA for the CDR3 is TGTGCCAGCAGCGTAAACCCGTTCCCCTTGACCAACGAGCAGTACTTC.